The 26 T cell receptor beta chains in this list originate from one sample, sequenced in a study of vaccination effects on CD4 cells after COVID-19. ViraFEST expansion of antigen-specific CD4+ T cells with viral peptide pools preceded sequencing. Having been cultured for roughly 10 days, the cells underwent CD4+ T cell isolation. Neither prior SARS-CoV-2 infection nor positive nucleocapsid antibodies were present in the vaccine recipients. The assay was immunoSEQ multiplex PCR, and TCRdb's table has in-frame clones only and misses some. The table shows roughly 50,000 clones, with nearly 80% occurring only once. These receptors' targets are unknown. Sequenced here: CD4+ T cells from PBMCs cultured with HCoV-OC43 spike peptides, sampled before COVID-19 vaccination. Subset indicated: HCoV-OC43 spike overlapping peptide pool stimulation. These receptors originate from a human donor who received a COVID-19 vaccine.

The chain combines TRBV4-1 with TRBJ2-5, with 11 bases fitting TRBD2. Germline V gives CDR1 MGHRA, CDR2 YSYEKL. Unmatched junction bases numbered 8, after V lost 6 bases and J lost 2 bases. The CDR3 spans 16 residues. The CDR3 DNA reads TGCGCCAGCAGTCGGAATAGCGGGGGGGCGCAAGAGACCCAGTACTTC. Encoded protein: CASSRNSGGAQETQYF.

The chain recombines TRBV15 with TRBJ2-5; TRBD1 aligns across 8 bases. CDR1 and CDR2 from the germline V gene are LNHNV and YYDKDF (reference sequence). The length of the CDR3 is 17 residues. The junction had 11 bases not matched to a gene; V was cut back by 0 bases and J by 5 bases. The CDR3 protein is CATSRDPQGAGKETQYF. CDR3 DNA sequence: TGTGCCACCAGCAGAGATCCCCAGGGGGCTGGGAAGGAGACCCAGTACTTC.

The CDR3 region is CSASALESGYTF. The CDR3, as DNA: TGCAGTGCTAGTGCCCTAGAGAGTGGCTACACCTTC. The genes are TRBV20-1 and TRBJ1-2; D remains ambiguous. Trimming removed 3 bases at V and 7 bases at J, with 12 bases between. CDR3 size: 12 residues. Germline CDR1 DFQATT, CDR2 SNEGSKA (reference sequence).

CDR3 sequence reads: CASSHGTGFEAFF. The DNA for the CDR3 is TGTGCCAGCAGCCACGGGACAGGCTTTGAAGCTTTCTTT. The J gene is TRBJ1-1, the V gene TRBV7-2; 8 bases are a match to TRBD1. The CDR3 runs 13 residues. Trimming removed 5 bases from V and 7 bases from J; junction bases left unmatched: 6. CDR1 and CDR2 from the germline V gene are SGHTA and FQGNSA.

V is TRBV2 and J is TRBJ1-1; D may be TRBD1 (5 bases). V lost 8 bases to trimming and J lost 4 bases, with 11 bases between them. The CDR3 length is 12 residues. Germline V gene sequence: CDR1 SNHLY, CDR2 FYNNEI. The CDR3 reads CASVQGFTEAFF. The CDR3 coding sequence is TGTGCCAGCGTCCAGGGATTCACTGAAGCTTTCTTT.

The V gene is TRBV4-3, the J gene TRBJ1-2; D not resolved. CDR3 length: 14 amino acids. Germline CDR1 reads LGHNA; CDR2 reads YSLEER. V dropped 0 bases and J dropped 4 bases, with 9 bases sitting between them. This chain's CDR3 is CASSQDRGIYGYTF. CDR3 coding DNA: TGCGCCAGCAGCCAAGATCGAGGGATCTATGGCTACACCTTC.

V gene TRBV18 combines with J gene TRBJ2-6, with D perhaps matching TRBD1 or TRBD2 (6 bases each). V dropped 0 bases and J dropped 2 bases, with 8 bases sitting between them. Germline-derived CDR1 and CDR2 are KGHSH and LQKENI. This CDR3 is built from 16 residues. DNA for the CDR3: TGTGCCAGCTCACCACCGGGGGGCCCTGGGGCCAACGTCCTGACTTTC. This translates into CASSPPGGPGANVLTF.

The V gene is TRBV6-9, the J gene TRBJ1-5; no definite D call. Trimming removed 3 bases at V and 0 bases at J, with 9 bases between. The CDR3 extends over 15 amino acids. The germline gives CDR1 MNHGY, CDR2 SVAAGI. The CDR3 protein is CASSYPLISNQPQHF. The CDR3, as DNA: TGTGCCAGCAGTTACCCCCTGATTAGCAATCAGCCCCAGCATTTT.

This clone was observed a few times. In DNA form, the CDR3 reads TGTGCCAGTAGTCCAAGACAGCATGAAAAACTGTTTTTT. It is translated as CASSPRQHEKLFF. This chain connects TRBV19 to TRBJ1-4, with D perhaps matching TRBD1 (5 bases). The CDR3 loop spans 13 amino acids. The V gene lost 5 bases and the J gene lost 6 bases, with 10 bases spanning the gap. CDR1 is LNHDA and CDR2 is SQIVND in the germline V gene (reference sequence).

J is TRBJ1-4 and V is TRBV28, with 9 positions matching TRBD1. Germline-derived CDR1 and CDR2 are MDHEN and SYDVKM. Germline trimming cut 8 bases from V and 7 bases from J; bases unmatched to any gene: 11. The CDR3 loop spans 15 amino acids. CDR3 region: CASQMTGTGTEKLFF. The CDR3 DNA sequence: TGTGCCAGCCAAATGACCGGGACAGGGACTGAAAAACTGTTTTTT.

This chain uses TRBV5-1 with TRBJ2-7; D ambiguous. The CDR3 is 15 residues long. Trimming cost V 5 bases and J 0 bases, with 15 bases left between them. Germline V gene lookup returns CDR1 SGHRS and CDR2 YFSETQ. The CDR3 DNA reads TGCGCCAGCAGGACCGCCGTTCGAGACTCCTACGAGCAGTACGTC. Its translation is CASRTAVRDSYEQYV.

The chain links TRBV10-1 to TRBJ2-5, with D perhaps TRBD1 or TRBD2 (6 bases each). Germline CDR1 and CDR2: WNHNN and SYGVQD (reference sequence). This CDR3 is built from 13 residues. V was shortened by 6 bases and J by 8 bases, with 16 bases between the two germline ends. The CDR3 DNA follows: TGCGCCAGCAGGGGGGGCAGGAAGAAAACCCAGTACTTC. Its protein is CASRGGRKKTQYF.

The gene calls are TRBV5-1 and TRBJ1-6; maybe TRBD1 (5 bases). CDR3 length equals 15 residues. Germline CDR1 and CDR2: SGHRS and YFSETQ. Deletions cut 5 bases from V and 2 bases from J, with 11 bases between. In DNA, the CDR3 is TGCGCCAGCAGTGGGGGAGTCCCCTATAATTCACCCCTCCACTTT. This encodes CASSGGVPYNSPLHF.

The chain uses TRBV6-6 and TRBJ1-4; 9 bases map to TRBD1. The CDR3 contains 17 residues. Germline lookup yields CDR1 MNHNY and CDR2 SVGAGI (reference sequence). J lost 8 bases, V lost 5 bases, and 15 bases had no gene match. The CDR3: CASSPRQGVGGREKLFF. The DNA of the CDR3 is TGTGCCAGCAGTCCACGACAGGGGGTGGGGGGACGGGAAAAACTGTTTTTT.

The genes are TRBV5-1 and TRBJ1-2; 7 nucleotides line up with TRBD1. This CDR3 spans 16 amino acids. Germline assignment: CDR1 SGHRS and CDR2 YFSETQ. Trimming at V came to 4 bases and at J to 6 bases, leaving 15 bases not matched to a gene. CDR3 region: CASSPGPGGTEDGYTF. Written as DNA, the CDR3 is TGCGCCAGCAGCCCCGGCCCCGGAGGGACAGAAGATGGCTACACCTTC.

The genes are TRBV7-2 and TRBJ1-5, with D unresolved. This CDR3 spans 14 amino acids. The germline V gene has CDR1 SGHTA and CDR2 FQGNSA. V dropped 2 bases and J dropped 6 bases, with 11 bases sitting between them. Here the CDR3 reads CASSLPGRTQPQHF. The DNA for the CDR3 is TGTGCCAGCAGCTTACCTGGGCGGACTCAGCCCCAGCATTTT.

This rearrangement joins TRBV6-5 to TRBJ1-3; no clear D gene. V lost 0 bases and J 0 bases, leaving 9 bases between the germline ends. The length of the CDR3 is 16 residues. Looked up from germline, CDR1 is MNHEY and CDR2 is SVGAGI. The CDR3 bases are TGTGCCAGCAGTTACTCTGGGTTAAGCTCTGGAAACACCATATATTTT. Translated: CASSYSGLSSGNTIYF.

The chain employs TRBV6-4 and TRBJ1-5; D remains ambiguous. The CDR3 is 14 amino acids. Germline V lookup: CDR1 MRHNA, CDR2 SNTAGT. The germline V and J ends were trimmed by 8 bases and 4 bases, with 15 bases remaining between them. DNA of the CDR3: TGTGCCAGCCGAAGAGCGGAGAATAATCAGCCCCAGCATTTT. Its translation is CASRRAENNQPQHF.

CDR3 loop: CASSLRDLYTGELFF. For the CDR3, the DNA is TGTGCCAGCAGCCTCCGGGACCTCTACACCGGGGAGCTGTTTTTT. The V and J genes are TRBV5-8 and TRBJ2-2; either TRBD1 or TRBD2 may fit D (5 bases each). The CDR3 totals 15 residues. Germline lookup yields CDR1 SGHTS and CDR2 YDEGEE. Between the trimmed V and J ends, which lost 4 bases and 3 bases, there was a span of 13 bases.

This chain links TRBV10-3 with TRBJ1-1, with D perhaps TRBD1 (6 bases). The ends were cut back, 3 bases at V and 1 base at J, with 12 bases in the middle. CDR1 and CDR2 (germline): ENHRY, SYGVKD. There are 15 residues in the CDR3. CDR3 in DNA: TGTGCCATCAGTGACCCCGGACAGCCGAACACTGAAGCTTTCTTT. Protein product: CAISDPGQPNTEAFF.

CDR3 sequence: CASSLRTGGYSGANVLTF. In DNA form, the CDR3 reads TGTGCCAGCAGCTTACGGACAGGGGGATATTCTGGGGCCAACGTCCTGACTTTC. The chain combines TRBV5-6 with TRBJ2-6, with 10 bases fitting TRBD1. Germline V gene lookup returns CDR1 SGHDT and CDR2 YYEEEE. The V gene end was trimmed by 2 bases and the J gene end by 1 base; junction bases not matched to a gene: 6. The CDR3 has 18 residues.

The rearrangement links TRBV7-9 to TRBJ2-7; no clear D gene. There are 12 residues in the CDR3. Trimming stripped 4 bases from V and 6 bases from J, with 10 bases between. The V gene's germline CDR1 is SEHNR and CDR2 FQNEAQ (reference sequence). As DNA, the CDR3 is TGTGCCAGCAGCTCCGTCCTTGTCGAGCAGTACGTC. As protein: CASSSVLVEQYV.

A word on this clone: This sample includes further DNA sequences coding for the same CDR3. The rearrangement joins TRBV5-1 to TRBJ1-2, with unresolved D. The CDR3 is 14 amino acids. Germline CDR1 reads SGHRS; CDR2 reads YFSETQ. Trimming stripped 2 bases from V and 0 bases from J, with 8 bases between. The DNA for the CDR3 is TGCGCCAGCAGCTTAGGTGGAGCTAACTATGGCTACACCTTC. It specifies CASSLGGANYGYTF.

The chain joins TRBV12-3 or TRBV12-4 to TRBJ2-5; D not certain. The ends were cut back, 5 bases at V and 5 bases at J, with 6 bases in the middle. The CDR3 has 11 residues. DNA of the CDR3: TGTGCCAGCAGTAGGTCGGAGACCCAGTACTTC. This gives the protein CASSRSETQYF.

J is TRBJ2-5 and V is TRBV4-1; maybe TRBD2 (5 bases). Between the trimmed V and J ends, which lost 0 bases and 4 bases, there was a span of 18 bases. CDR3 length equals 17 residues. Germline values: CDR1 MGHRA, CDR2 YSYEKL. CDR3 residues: CASSQDLASNLAETQYF. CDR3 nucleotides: TGCGCCAGCAGCCAAGATCTCGCTAGCAACCTTGCAGAGACCCAGTACTTC.

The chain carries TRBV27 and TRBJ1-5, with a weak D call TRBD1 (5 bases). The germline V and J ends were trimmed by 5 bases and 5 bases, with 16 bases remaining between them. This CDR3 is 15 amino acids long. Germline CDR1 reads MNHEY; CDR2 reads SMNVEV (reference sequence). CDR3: CASSHNGGDDQPQHF. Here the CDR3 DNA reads TGTGCCAGCAGTCACAACGGGGGGGACGATCAGCCCCAGCATTTT.